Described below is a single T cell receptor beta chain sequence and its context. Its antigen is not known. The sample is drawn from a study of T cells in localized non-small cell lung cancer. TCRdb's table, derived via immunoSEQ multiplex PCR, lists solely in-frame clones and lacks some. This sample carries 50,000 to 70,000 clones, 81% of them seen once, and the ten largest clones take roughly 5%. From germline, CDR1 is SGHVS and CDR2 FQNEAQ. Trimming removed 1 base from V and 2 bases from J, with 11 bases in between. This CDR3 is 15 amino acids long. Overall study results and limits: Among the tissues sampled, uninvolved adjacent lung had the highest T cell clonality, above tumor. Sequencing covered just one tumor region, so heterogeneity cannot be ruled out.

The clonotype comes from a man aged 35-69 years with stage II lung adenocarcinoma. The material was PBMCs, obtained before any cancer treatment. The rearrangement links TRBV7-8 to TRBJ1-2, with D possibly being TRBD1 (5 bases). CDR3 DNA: TGTGCCAGCAGCTTAGGTGGCAGGGTGAACTATGGCTACACCTTC. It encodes CASSLGGRVNYGYTF.